The 21 T cell receptor beta chains reported below all come from one sample, sequenced in a study of cytomegalovirus exposure and HLA in healthy donors. Sequencing was performed with immunoSEQ multiplex PCR; in TCRdb, only in-frame clones are kept and a portion is missing. The sample holds fewer than 150,000 clones; more than 75% are singletons and the top ten take 8.7%. The sample was PBMCs. The receptors come from a man younger than 35 in good health and CMV-seropositive.

A single count supports this clone. The V call is TRBV19, the J call TRBJ1-1, with 7 bases matching TRBD1. J was trimmed by 1 base and V by 3 bases; bases with no gene match: 2. The V gene's germline CDR1 is LNHDA and CDR2 SQIVND (reference sequence). The CDR3 is 14 amino acids. DNA for the CDR3: TGTGCCAGTAGTATTACAGGGGCGAACACTGAAGCTTTCTTT. This codes for CASSITGANTEAFF. Combining the CDR3 with reference TRBV19 and TRBJ1-1 gives the whole variable domain DGGITQSPKYLFRKEGQNVTLSCEQNLNHDAMYWYRQDPGQGLRLIYYSQIVNDFQKGDIAEGYSVSREKKESFPLTVTSAQKNPTAFYLCASSITGANTEAFFGQGTRLTVV.

The V and J genes are TRBV2 and TRBJ1-4, with 7 bases identical to TRBD1. Germline values: CDR1 SNHLY, CDR2 FYNNEI. V dropped 6 bases and J dropped 7; count of bases not matched to a gene: 5. The CDR3 is 13 amino acids. CDR3 DNA sequence: TGTGCCAGCAGGGACAGGATGGGTGAAAAACTGTTTTTT. Residues: CASRDRMGEKLFF.

The chain links TRBV28 to TRBJ1-5, with 10 bases matching TRBD1. Germline V gene data show CDR1 as MDHEN and CDR2 as SYDVKM. J was trimmed by 3 bases and V by 2 bases; bases with no gene match: 7. CDR3 length: 17 residues. The CDR3 here is CASSLNTGTGDNQPQHF. CDR3 nucleotide sequence: TGTGCCAGCAGTTTAAACACCGGGACAGGGGACAATCAGCCCCAGCATTTT.

The chain carries TRBV18 and TRBJ2-1; D not resolved. Between the trimmed V and J ends, which lost 0 bases and 10 bases, there was a span of 19 bases. The CDR3 has 16 residues. Germline V gene lookup returns CDR1 KGHSH and CDR2 LQKENI. DNA for the CDR3: TGTGCCAGCTCACCACCGTTCCAGTTGATTGTGGAGGAGCAGTTCTTC. It yields the protein CASSPPFQLIVEEQFF.

This rearrangement joins TRBV5-5 to TRBJ2-7, with a possible D match to TRBD1 (5 bases). V was pared by 3 bases and J by 3 bases, with 10 bases between. CDR1 SGHKS and CDR2 YYEKEE come from the germline V gene (reference sequence). The CDR3 contains 13 residues. CDR3 loop: CASSSTENYEQYF. DNA of the CDR3: TGTGCCAGCAGCTCGACAGAAAACTACGAGCAGTACTTC.

The V gene is TRBV12-5, the J gene TRBJ2-2, with D possibly being TRBD1 (6 bases). This CDR3 has 17 residues. Trimming shortened V by 0 bases and J by 6 bases, and 17 bases separated the two germline ends. CDR1 is LGHNT and CDR2 is FRNRAP in the germline V gene. The CDR3 protein is CASGLVGDRFPPGELFF. The CDR3, as DNA: TGTGCTAGTGGTTTGGTAGGCGACAGGTTCCCTCCCGGGGAGCTGTTTTTT.

This clone has a single count. This chain connects TRBV5-1 to TRBJ2-7; TRBD1 matches 8 bases. After removal of 6 bases from V and 3 bases from J, the junction contained 2 bases not matched to a gene. Germline V lookup: CDR1 SGHRS, CDR2 YFSETQ. The CDR3 is 12 amino acids. The CDR3 nucleotides are TGCGCCAGCACCGGACAGGGCTACGAGCAGTACTTC. The encoded protein is CASTGQGYEQYF.

The genes are TRBV27 and TRBJ2-7; D might be TRBD1 (5 bases). V lost 3 bases and J 1 base, leaving 16 bases between the germline ends. The CDR3 consists of 16 residues. CDR1 MNHEY and CDR2 SMNVEV come from the germline V gene (reference sequence). The CDR3 spells CASSFSLGQISYEQYF. CDR3 in DNA: TGTGCCAGCAGTTTTAGCCTGGGGCAAATATCCTACGAGCAGTACTTC.

This chain connects TRBV6-1 to TRBJ2-3; weak D call: TRBD1 (6 bases). CDR1 MNHNS and CDR2 SASEGT come from the germline V gene. The CDR3 runs to 15 residues. The ends were cut back, 6 bases at V and 8 bases at J, with 21 bases in the middle. The CDR3 protein is CASRSGAIGGGTQYF. The CDR3 DNA reads TGTGCCAGCAGGAGTGGGGCGATAGGGGGTGGTACGCAGTATTTT.

The gene calls are TRBV5-1 and TRBJ2-1, with D possibly being TRBD1 (5 bases). This CDR3 contains 16 residues. The V gene's germline CDR1 is SGHRS and CDR2 YFSETQ. V was pared by 2 bases and J by 0 bases, with 12 bases between. The CDR3 sequence is CASSLGHHSSYNEQFF. DNA of the CDR3: TGCGCCAGCAGCTTAGGACACCACTCCTCCTACAATGAGCAGTTCTTC.

The chain is built from TRBV30 and TRBJ2-7; D remains ambiguous. The V gene's germline CDR1 is GTSNPN and CDR2 SVGIG (reference sequence). V gave up 3 bases and J gave up 1 base, with 10 bases separating them. This CDR3 is built from 13 residues. The CDR3 DNA reads TGTGCCTGGAGGGCGACTGCATCCTACGAGCAGTACTTC. Translating it yields CAWRATASYEQYF.

The table lists this clone with a few counts. V is TRBV14 and J is TRBJ2-1, with 10 bases fitting TRBD2. CDR1 SGHDN and CDR2 FVKESK come from the germline V gene. CDR3 length: 16 residues. V shed 4 bases and J 3 bases; nucleotides not matched to a gene: 6. The CDR3: CASSPPSGRVYNEQFF. CDR3 DNA sequence: TGTGCCAGCAGCCCGCCTAGCGGGAGAGTCTACAATGAGCAGTTCTTC.

This sequence joins TRBV28 and TRBJ2-7; tentatively, D is TRBD1 (6 bases). Trimming pared 4 bases from V and 2 bases from J, leaving 12 bases between. This CDR3 spans 14 amino acids. Per germline, CDR1 MDHEN and CDR2 SYDVKM. The CDR3 nucleotides are TGTGCCAGCAGTTCGAGGGACAACCCCTACGAGCAGTACTTC. Its translation: CASSSRDNPYEQYF.

On this clone: Other nucleotide sequences from this sample produce the same CDR3. V usage is TRBV5-1 and J usage is TRBJ1-2, with 8 bases aligning to TRBD1. Per germline, CDR1 SGHRS and CDR2 YFSETQ. The CDR3 runs to 13 residues. V lost 4 bases and J lost 4; bases outside the gene matches: 3. DNA of the CDR3: TGCGCCAGCAGCCCAGGGACAGGCTATGGCTACACCTTC. Its protein product is CASSPGTGYGYTF.

The chain carries TRBV11-2 and TRBJ2-3; TRBD2 might be the D (6 bases). This CDR3 contains 13 residues. Germline lookup yields CDR1 SGHAT and CDR2 FQNNGV. V was pared by 5 bases and J by 6 bases, with 12 bases between. CDR3 DNA sequence: TGTGCCAGCAGCCACGGGGCGGGGGATACGCAGTATTTT. Translated: CASSHGAGDTQYF.

The chain combines TRBV10-3 with TRBJ2-1, with 11 bases aligning to TRBD2. The CDR3 totals 16 residues. J was trimmed by 7 bases and V by 2 bases; bases with no gene match: 7. The germline V gene has CDR1 ENHRY and CDR2 SYGVKD. The DNA of the CDR3 is TGTGCCATCAGTGAGACTACTAGCGGGAGAGGTAATGAGCAGTTCTTC. It yields the protein CAISETTSGRGNEQFF.

This clone was seen more than once but under ten times. J is TRBJ1-5 and V is TRBV5-4, with TRBD1 as a possible D gene (6 bases). Per germline, CDR1 SGHNT and CDR2 YYREEE (reference sequence). V lost 1 base, J lost 7 bases, and 12 bases lay in between. The CDR3 is made up of 14 amino acids. CDR3 coding DNA: TGTGCCAGCAGCTTGAAGCCAGGGGAACAGCCCCAGCATTTT. This codes for CASSLKPGEQPQHF.

The CDR3 coding sequence is TGTGCCAGCAGCCGCCTAGGGAACACTGAAGCTTTCTTT. Translated: CASSRLGNTEAFF. The chain employs TRBV7-8 and TRBJ1-1; D call uncertain. The CDR3 runs 13 residues. Germline assignment: CDR1 SGHVS and CDR2 FQNEAQ. Trimming cost V 5 bases and J 1 base, with 8 bases left between them. The full variable domain, rest sourced from reference TRBV7-8 and TRBJ1-1, is GAGVSQSPRYKVAKRGQDVALRCDPISGHVSLFWYQQALGQGPEFLTYFQNEAQLDKSGLPSDRFFAERPEGSVSTLKIQRTQQEDSAVYLCASSRLGNTEAFFGQGTRLTVV.

The chain carries TRBV6-5 and TRBJ1-4; TRBD1 matches 8 bases. CDR3 length equals 15 residues. Germline V lookup: CDR1 MNHEY, CDR2 SVGAGI. V gave up 5 bases and J gave up 6 bases; unmatched junction bases: 8. This CDR3 reads CASSRDRGEDEKLFF. The CDR3 DNA reads TGTGCCAGCAGTCGAGACAGGGGCGAGGATGAAAAACTGTTTTTT.

The chain carries TRBV7-8 and TRBJ2-3; no firm D call. The germline CDR1 and CDR2 sequences are SGHVS and FQNEAQ. The V gene lost 6 bases and the J gene lost 4 bases, with 14 bases spanning the gap. CDR3 size: 14 residues. CDR3 loop: CASSLNPSADTQYF. DNA for the CDR3: TGTGCCAGCAGTTTAAACCCAAGCGCAGATACGCAGTATTTT.

The chain is built from TRBV27 and TRBJ2-1; D call uncertain. The germline V gene has CDR1 MNHEY and CDR2 SMNVEV (reference sequence). The V end was cut by 0 bases, the J end by 3 bases, with 6 bases between. This CDR3 contains 14 residues. The CDR3 DNA reads TGTGCCAGCAGTTTATCGGCAGTCTACAATGAGCAGTTCTTC. It yields the protein CASSLSAVYNEQFF.